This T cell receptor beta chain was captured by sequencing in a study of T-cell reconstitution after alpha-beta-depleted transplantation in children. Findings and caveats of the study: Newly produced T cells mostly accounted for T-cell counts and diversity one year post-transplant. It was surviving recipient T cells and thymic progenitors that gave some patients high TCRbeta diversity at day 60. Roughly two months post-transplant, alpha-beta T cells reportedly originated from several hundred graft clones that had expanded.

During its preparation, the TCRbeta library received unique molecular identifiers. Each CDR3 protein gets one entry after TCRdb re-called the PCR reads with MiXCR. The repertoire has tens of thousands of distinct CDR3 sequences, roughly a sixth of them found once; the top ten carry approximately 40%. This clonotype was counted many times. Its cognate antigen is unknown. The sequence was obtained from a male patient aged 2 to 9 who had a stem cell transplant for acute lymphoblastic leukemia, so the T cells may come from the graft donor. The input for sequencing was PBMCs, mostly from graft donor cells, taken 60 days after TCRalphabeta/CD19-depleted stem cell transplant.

DNA of the CDR3: TGTGCCATCAGTGATAAAAGATCGGGCGGGACAGGGGTCGAGCAGTACTTC. Protein sequence: CAISDKRSGGTGVEQYF. The rearrangement joins TRBV10-3 to TRBJ2-7, with 10 positions matching TRBD1. The CDR3 spans 17 residues. The V segment lost 3 bases and the J segment 6 bases; nucleotides outside the gene matches: 14. Germline V gives CDR1 ENHRY, CDR2 SYGVKD.